Listed below are T cell receptor beta chains from one sample, sequenced in a study of cytomegalovirus exposure and HLA in healthy donors. Sequencing was performed with immunoSEQ multiplex PCR; in TCRdb, only in-frame clones are kept and a portion is missing. The profile covers fewer than 90,000 clones, with roughly 80% appearing a single time and around a tenth taken by the ten largest. The sequenced sample was PBMCs. The receptors derive from a man aged 30 to 39 in good health and CMV-seropositive. CDR3s include the opening cysteine and the closing phenylalanine or tryptophan. D genes are given only for firm matches. Rows give clone size only sometimes, using once, few, many, or a class for an expanded clone.

v_gene	j_gene	abundance	d_gene	CDR3nt	CDR3aa
TRBV5-1	TRBJ2-7	once	TRBD1	TGCGCCAGCAGCTTGGCAGCCGGGACAGCAGTTTACGAGCAGTACTTC	CASSLAAGTAVYEQYF
TRBV11-2	TRBJ1-5	NA	NA	TGTGCCAGCAGCTTAACCGGGGATCGCAATCAGCCCCAGCATTTT	CASSLTGDRNQPQHF
TRBV29-1	TRBJ2-1	few	NA	TGCAGCGTTGTTGCGGAGGGAGTATTCAATGAGCAGTTCTTC	CSVVAEGVFNEQFF
TRBV19	TRBJ1-2	NA	NA	TGTGCCAGTAAAATCACATTCAATACCCGCTATGGCTACACCTTC	CASKITFNTRYGYTF
TRBV19	TRBJ2-7	NA	NA	TGTGCCAGTTCTAGCATCCACCCCTCCTACGAGCAGTACTTC	CASSSIHPSYEQYF
TRBV5-1	TRBJ1-2	few	NA	TGCGCCAGCAGCGTACAGGGAGTCGTGGGCTACACCTTC	CASSVQGVVGYTF
TRBV9	TRBJ2-1	NA	NA	TGTGCCAGCAGCCCCCGAGCTAGCTCCTACAATGAGCAGTTCTTC	CASSPRASSYNEQFF
TRBV7-3	TRBJ1-5	NA	NA	TGTGCCAGCAGCTTATCCCCGGACATCAGAAATCAGCCCCAGCATTTT	CASSLSPDIRNQPQHF
TRBV5-1	TRBJ1-3	NA	NA	TGCGCCAGCAGAAGCCAGCCAGGGTATTCTGGAAACACCATATATTTT	CASRSQPGYSGNTIYF
TRBV6-1	TRBJ1-2	NA	NA	TGTGCCAGCAGTGAAGCGAGGTGGACAGCCTATGGCTACACCTTC	CASSEARWTAYGYTF
TRBV19	TRBJ2-1	once	NA	TGTGCCAGTAGGTCCCGGGGTGGGTCCTACAATGAGCAGTTCTTC	CASRSRGGSYNEQFF
TRBV27	TRBJ2-7	NA	NA	TGTGCCAGCAGTTTCCTCGTCGGGGGTTCAAGCTACGAGCAGTACTTC	CASSFLVGGSSYEQYF
TRBV19	TRBJ1-4	NA	TRBD1	TGTGCCAGTAGTATAGTGGGGACAGGGGATGAAAAACTGTTTTTT	CASSIVGTGDEKLFF
TRBV11-2	TRBJ1-2	NA	NA	TGTGCCAGCAGCTTAGCCCAAGCATATGGCTACACCTTC	CASSLAQAYGYTF